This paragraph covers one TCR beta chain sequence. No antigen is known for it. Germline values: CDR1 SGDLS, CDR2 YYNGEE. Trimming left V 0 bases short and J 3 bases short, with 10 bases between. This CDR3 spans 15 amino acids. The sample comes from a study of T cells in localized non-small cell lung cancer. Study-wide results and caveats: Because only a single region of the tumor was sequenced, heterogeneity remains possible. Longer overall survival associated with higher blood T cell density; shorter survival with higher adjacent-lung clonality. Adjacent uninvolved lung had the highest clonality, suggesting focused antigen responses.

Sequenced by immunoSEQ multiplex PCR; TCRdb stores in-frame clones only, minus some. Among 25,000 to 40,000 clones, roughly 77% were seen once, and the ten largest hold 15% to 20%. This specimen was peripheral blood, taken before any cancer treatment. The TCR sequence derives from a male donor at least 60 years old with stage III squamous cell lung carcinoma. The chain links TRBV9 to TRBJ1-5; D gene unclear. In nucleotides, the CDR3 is TGTGCCAGCAGCGTAGACGGTCGGAACAATCAGCCCCAGCATTTT. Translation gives CASSVDGRNNQPQHF.